The present entry profiles one T cell receptor beta chain with its context. This sequence may be a read error, since a much larger clone differs from it by one base. CDR1 and CDR2 (germline): SGHAT, FQNNGV. The CDR3 spans 15 residues. Primers used in a second PCR of about 6 to 11 cycles were a sample-barcoded 5' primer and a J-beta primer mix. TCRdb passed the 5' RACE reads through MiXCR, listing each CDR3 protein once. The repertoire holds more than 800,000 distinct CDR3 sequences, with around 26% as singletons. This record comes from a study of blood T cells in healthy people across ages. The receptor's source is a woman of 80 years or more in good health. The chain recombines TRBV11-2 with TRBJ2-6; possibly TRBD2 for D (5 bases). The material sequenced was blood. CDR3 bases: TGTGCCGGCAGCCCACAGAGGGCTGGGGCCAACGTCCTGACTTTC. Protein sequence: CAGSPQRAGANVLTF.